A single sample is the source of the 10 T cell receptor beta chains below, sequenced in a study of tumor-infiltrating lymphocytes in primary liver carcinoma. Starting from 450 to 500 ng of total RNA, TCR beta cDNA was produced with a primer in the constant region. Slightly modified ARM-PCR with three nested multiplex PCR rounds yielded TCR beta libraries. In the first two PCR rounds, TRBV1-TRBV30 forward primers were paired with a C-beta reverse primer, and each round lasted approximately 9 cycles. Using its own MiXCR run on the multiplex PCR reads, TCRdb lists one record per CDR3 protein. The data contain around 70,000 distinct CDR3 sequences, about 72% of them singletons. Taking about 17-32 mg of unsorted bulk tissue, the authors co-extracted RNA and DNA. Sample: liver tumor tissue from sampling region 4. Subset denoted: tumor region T4, right-lateral pole. These receptors were taken from a middle-aged man with primary liver carcinoma and hepatitis B virus infection.

Points on this clonotype: Possible read error: a much larger clone is one base away. CDR3 in amino acids: CANSRDRDDTGELFF. The CDR3 DNA is TGTGCCAACAGTCGGGACAGGGACGACACCGGGGAGCTGTTTTTT. The chain couples TRBV6-5 to TRBJ2-2; 9 nucleotides match TRBD1. The germline V gene has CDR1 MNHEY and CDR2 SVGAGI. CDR3 length: 15 amino acids.

Notes on this clonotype: One junction end disagrees with the germline gene, perhaps due to a read error. The chain couples TRBV28 to TRBJ1-2, with D hard to call. This CDR3 is 15 amino acids long. The germline V gene has CDR1 MDHEN and CDR2 SYDVKM. The CDR3 protein is CTSIYLDRKNYGYTF. DNA for the CDR3: TGTACCAGCATTTATCTCGACCGAAAAAACTATGGCTACACCTTC.

The chain combines TRBV11-2 with TRBJ2-3; D call uncertain. The germline CDR1 and CDR2 sequences are SGHAT and FQNNGV. The CDR3 length is 14 residues. V was pared by 4 bases and J by 15 bases, with 23 bases between. This CDR3 reads CASSYPSVPDMQYF. The CDR3 DNA is TGTGCCAGCAGCTACCCCTCGGTCCCAGATATGCAATATTTT.

In the case of this clonotype: One junction end disagrees with the germline gene, perhaps due to a read error. J is TRBJ2-7 and V is TRBV5-5, with a tentative D call TRBD1 (6 bases). This CDR3 contains 14 residues. Germline V gives CDR1 SGHKS, CDR2 YYEKEE (reference sequence). The CDR3 DNA follows: TGTGCCAACAGCTACAGGGTTGGGCCTTACGAGCAGTACTTC. Protein sequence: CANSYRVGPYEQYF.

The V gene is TRBV11-2, the J gene TRBJ2-5; weak D call: TRBD2 (5 bases). This CDR3 contains 14 residues. V was pared by 4 bases and J by 9 bases, with 18 bases between. Germline V gives CDR1 SGHAT, CDR2 FQNNGV. CDR3 in DNA: TGTGCCAGCAGCTCCACGGGGATATTATCGTCCCAGTACTTC. Its translation is CASSSTGILSSQYF.

Remarks on this clonotype: A much bigger clone sits one base away, suggesting this may be a read error. The chain is built from TRBV6-6 and TRBJ2-5; D ambiguous. Germline-derived CDR1 and CDR2 are MNHNY and SVGAGI (reference sequence). The CDR3 sequence is 11 residues long. CDR3 sequence reads: CDSAGQETQYF. The DNA of the CDR3 is TGTGACAGCGCTGGCCAAGAGACCCAGTACTTC.

This clonotype has a handful of counts. This may stem from a read error, because a much larger clone lies one nucleotide away. The chain has TRBV11-1 and TRBJ2-7; unclear D gene. The CDR3 totals 13 residues. With 6 bases removed from V and 1 base from J, the gap between germline ends came to 10 bases. CDR1 and CDR2 from the germline V gene are SGHAT and FQDESV (reference sequence). The CDR3 spells CASRGKQSYEQYF. In DNA, the CDR3 is TGTGCCAGCAGGGGGAAGCAATCCTACGAGCAGTACTTC. Supplemented by reference TRBV11-1 and TRBJ2-7, the full variable domain reads EAEVAQSPRYKITEKSQAVAFWCDPISGHATLYWYRQILGQGPELLVQFQDESVVDDSQLPKDRFSAERLKGVDSTLKIQPAELGDSAMYLCASRGKQSYEQYFGPGTRLTVT.

This clonotype appeared a few times. The chain uses TRBV12-3 or TRBV12-4 and TRBJ1-4; D is perhaps TRBD1 (5 bases). The V end lost 3 bases, the J end lost 0 bases, and 8 bases lay between the germline ends. The CDR3 length is 15 residues. The CDR3 coding sequence is TGTGCCAGCAGTTTGTTGGGGGCAACTAATGAAAAACTGTTTTTT. This encodes CASSLLGATNEKLFF.

The CDR3 loop is CATERTGDETQYF. CDR3 DNA sequence: TGTGCCACCGAACGTACGGGAGATGAGACCCAGTACTTC. The chain links TRBV24-1 to TRBJ2-5, with D perhaps TRBD2 (6 bases). V gave up 9 bases and J gave up 5 bases, with 15 bases separating them. Germline V gene lookup returns CDR1 KGHDR and CDR2 SFDVKD. This CDR3 is built from 13 residues.

This clonotype was counted ten times or more. The V gene is TRBV29-1, the J gene TRBJ2-1; no reliable D call. Trimming removed 3 bases from V and 4 bases from J, with 16 bases in between. The germline gives CDR1 SQVTM, CDR2 ANQGSEA. This CDR3 comprises 15 residues. The CDR3 spells CSVDDSRPPYNEQFF. The CDR3 DNA is TGCAGCGTTGACGACTCCCGGCCCCCTTACAATGAGCAGTTCTTC.